Listed here are 27 T cell receptor beta chains from one sample, sequenced in a study of Ad26.COV2.S vaccination and SARS-CoV-2 variants. Treatment: about 20 received Ad26.COV2.S at low or high dose, single or two shots; 5 received placebo; per-sample allocation not given. Repertoires come from day 63 after the first vaccine or placebo injection. Generated by immunoSEQ multiplex PCR, the TCRdb table keeps only in-frame clones and is missing some. The sample gives some 640,000 clones, roughly 90% of which show up once; about 1.5% is in the top ten. Source: peripheral blood, taken in a trial of Ad26.COV2.S vaccine versus placebo. The source of these receptors is a person between 18 and 59 years old who received the Ad26.COV2.S COVID-19 vaccine or a placebo.

V gene TRBV9 combines with J gene TRBJ1-1, with 7 bases lining up with TRBD1. This CDR3 comprises 17 residues. The trim removed 0 bases at V and 0 bases at J, leaving 8 bases unmatched. Germline CDR1 SGDLS, CDR2 YYNGEE. The CDR3 region is CASSVDPAGGMNTEAFF. The CDR3 DNA reads TGTGCCAGCAGCGTAGACCCCGCAGGGGGAATGAACACTGAAGCTTTCTTT.

The rearrangement links TRBV18 to TRBJ1-1, with no clear D. Germline V CDR1 and CDR2: KGHSH, LQKENI. This CDR3 contains 13 residues. The ends were cut back, 8 bases at V and 1 base at J, with 11 bases in the middle. The CDR3 reads CASQVGENTEAFF. The CDR3 coding sequence is TGTGCCAGCCAGGTGGGAGAGAACACTGAAGCTTTCTTT.

This rearrangement joins TRBV20-1 to TRBJ2-1; D may be TRBD2 (6 bases). From germline, CDR1 is DFQATT and CDR2 SNEGSKA (reference sequence). V dropped 3 bases and J dropped 4 bases, with 10 bases sitting between them. The CDR3 covers 13 residues. This CDR3 reads CSASYSGYNEQFF. The CDR3 DNA sequence: TGCAGTGCTAGTTATAGCGGTTACAATGAGCAGTTCTTC.

This clone was recorded only once. The chain joins TRBV7-6 to TRBJ2-7, with 9 bases aligning to TRBD2. J lost 0 bases, V lost 5 bases, and 11 bases had no gene match. In germline, CDR1 is SGHVS, CDR2 FNYEAQ. The CDR3 is 17 amino acids. The DNA for the CDR3 is TGTGCCAGCAGCCCCCAGATGAGCGGGGGGAACTCCTACGAGCAGTACTTC. Its translation: CASSPQMSGGNSYEQYF.

The chain carries TRBV10-1 and TRBJ2-1; tentatively, D is TRBD2 (6 bases). This CDR3 is 13 amino acids long. Germline V CDR1 and CDR2: WNHNN, SYGVQD (reference sequence). Trimming removed 8 bases from V and 5 bases from J, with 13 bases in between. In nucleotides, the CDR3 is TGCGCCAGCGGACGCGGGACCGACAATGAGCAGTTCTTC. Translated: CASGRGTDNEQFF.

The chain joins TRBV9 to TRBJ2-2, with TRBD2 as a possible D gene (6 bases). Germline CDR1 and CDR2: SGDLS and YYNGEE. V dropped 4 bases and J dropped 0 bases, with 16 bases sitting between them. The CDR3 is 17 amino acids. The CDR3 is CASSSPIGGTNTGELFF. DNA for the CDR3: TGTGCCAGCAGCTCACCCATCGGCGGGACGAACACCGGGGAGCTGTTTTTT.

The V gene is TRBV2, the J gene TRBJ1-5; the match to TRBD1 covers 10 bases. The germline V gene encodes CDR1 SNHLY and CDR2 FYNNEI. CDR3 size: 15 residues. V lost 5 bases to trimming and J lost 4 bases; unmatched junction nucleotides: 5. In DNA, the CDR3 is TGTGCCAGCAGTCGACAGGGGGCTGGGAATCAGCCCCAGCATTTT. Its protein is CASSRQGAGNQPQHF.

The chain carries TRBV10-1 and TRBJ2-1; TRBD2 aligns across 9 bases. Germline assignment: CDR1 WNHNN and CDR2 SYGVQD (reference sequence). The CDR3 extends over 16 amino acids. J gave up 7 bases and V 0 bases, and 7 bases lay outside the gene matches. The CDR3 DNA reads as TGCGCCAGCAGTGAGTCGAGAGCTAGCGGGGTAAATGAGCAGTTCTTC. This gives the protein CASSESRASGVNEQFF.

J is TRBJ2-7 and V is TRBV27; TRBD2 agrees at 11 bases. Unmatched junction bases numbered 5, after V lost 7 bases and J lost 0 bases. CDR1 MNHEY and CDR2 SMNVEV come from the germline V gene (reference sequence). The CDR3 extends over 15 amino acids. The CDR3 reads CASKLAGESSYEQYF. The CDR3 coding sequence is TGTGCCAGCAAACTAGCGGGGGAGAGCTCCTACGAGCAGTACTTC.

This clone turned up a few times. The rearrangement uses TRBV10-1 and TRBJ2-3; 7 bases match TRBD1. From germline, CDR1 is WNHNN and CDR2 SYGVQD (reference sequence). With V trimmed by 0 bases and J by 4 bases, 1 base remained unmatched. The CDR3 totals 14 residues. The CDR3 loop reads CASSESQGADTQYF. In DNA, the CDR3 is TGCGCCAGCAGTGAGTCGCAGGGGGCAGATACGCAGTATTTT.

The J gene is TRBJ1-2, the V gene TRBV20-1; D is possibly TRBD1 (6 bases). Trimming took 3 bases from V and 2 from J, leaving 13 bases between them. There are 14 residues in the CDR3. Germline CDR1 is DFQATT and CDR2 is SNEGSKA (reference sequence). The CDR3 region is CSASLSGGNYGYTF. The CDR3 bases are TGCAGTGCTAGTCTGTCCGGGGGCAACTATGGCTACACCTTC.

This clone was seen once. V gene TRBV19 combines with J gene TRBJ2-3; weak D call: TRBD2 (5 bases). Germline values: CDR1 LNHDA, CDR2 SQIVND (reference sequence). V lost 5 bases to trimming and J lost 5 bases, with 17 bases between them. The CDR3 is made up of 15 amino acids. The CDR3 bases are TGTGCCAGTAGTTGGGGATCTAGCCGACGAGATACGCAGTATTTT. It yields the protein CASSWGSSRRDTQYF.

This sequence joins TRBV4-3 and TRBJ2-2; D is tentatively TRBD1 or TRBD2 (5 bases each). Germline CDR1 LGHNA, CDR2 YSLEER. This CDR3 is built from 18 residues. V shed 4 bases and J shed 0 bases, with 18 bases lying between them. The CDR3 protein is CASSPQAGAGTNTGELFF. CDR3 DNA: TGCGCCAGCAGCCCCCAAGCCGGGGCCGGGACGAACACCGGGGAGCTGTTTTTT.

The chain recombines TRBV5-1 with TRBJ2-5, with D possibly matching TRBD2 (6 bases). The germline V gene encodes CDR1 SGHRS and CDR2 YFSETQ. Trimming removed 1 base from V and 5 bases from J, with 15 bases in between. The CDR3 has 15 residues. The CDR3 loop reads CASSLLPNRGETQYF. In DNA, the CDR3 is TGCGCCAGCAGCTTGCTCCCCAACCGGGGGGAGACCCAGTACTTC.

The CDR3 DNA is TGCGCCAGCTCAACGACAGCGGGCAATGAGCAGTTCTTC. Protein: CASSTTAGNEQFF. This rearrangement joins TRBV5-1 to TRBJ2-1, with D possibly TRBD2 on 6 matching bases. V lost 7 bases, J lost 6 bases, and 14 bases lay in between. The CDR3 has 13 residues. CDR1 and CDR2 (germline): SGHRS, YFSETQ.

The J gene is TRBJ2-2, the V gene TRBV29-1; 9 bases align to TRBD1. The length of the CDR3 is 15 residues. Looked up from germline, CDR1 is SQVTM and CDR2 is ANQGSEA. V lost 6 bases, J lost 7 bases, and 12 bases stayed unmatched. The CDR3: CSVTLGGTGIGELFF. The CDR3 DNA reads TGCAGCGTGACACTCGGTGGGACAGGGATCGGGGAGCTGTTTTTT.

This rearrangement joins TRBV6-5 to TRBJ2-1; a weak D match, TRBD2 (5 bases). The V and J ends lost 6 bases and 9 bases respectively, with 18 bases between them. The CDR3 length is 14 residues. Germline CDR1 MNHEY, CDR2 SVGAGI. The CDR3 nucleotides read TGTGCCAGCAGATCCCGGGGAGCCCGGAGTGAGCAGTTCTTC. Its protein is CASRSRGARSEQFF.

This clone was counted once. V and J are TRBV27 and TRBJ2-3, with TRBD2 matching over 13 bases. Germline V lookup: CDR1 MNHEY, CDR2 SMNVEV (reference sequence). The V gene end was trimmed by 6 bases and the J gene end by 5 bases; junction bases not matched to a gene: 14. The CDR3 consists of 18 residues. The DNA for the CDR3 is TGTGCCAGCAGGGAGGAGGGAACTAGCGGGGGGGCTGTAGATACGCAGTATTTT. Translated: CASREEGTSGGAVDTQYF.

This rearrangement joins TRBV6-5 to TRBJ2-5; D possibly uses TRBD1 or TRBD2 (5 bases each). V lost 10 bases and J 4 bases, leaving 22 bases between the germline ends. Germline assignment: CDR1 MNHEY and CDR2 SVGAGI. The CDR3 runs 15 residues. The DNA of the CDR3 is TGTGCCACCCTTACCGGGACCCAGCGAGGAGAGACCCAGTACTTC. Its translation: CATLTGTQRGETQYF.

The chain is built from TRBV7-6 and TRBJ2-2; 8 nucleotides agree with TRBD2. V was pared by 0 bases and J by 5 bases, with 14 bases of the junction left unmatched. This CDR3 has 19 residues. Germline V gene lookup returns CDR1 SGHVS and CDR2 FNYEAQ. CDR3 loop: CASSLALSGGHAGTGELFF. As DNA, the CDR3 is TGTGCCAGCAGCTTAGCGCTTTCGGGGGGGCACGCGGGAACCGGGGAGCTGTTTTTT.

The chain is built from TRBV7-9 and TRBJ1-2; D unclear. CDR1 is SEHNR and CDR2 is FQNEAQ in the germline V gene (reference sequence). V was clipped by 3 bases and J by 8 bases, with 19 bases between them. This CDR3 has 15 amino acids. The CDR3 nucleotides read TGTGCCAGCAGCTTGTCGGGGAAAGGGAGTAGCGGCTACACCTTC. Amino acid sequence: CASSLSGKGSSGYTF.

The sample holds one count of this clone. The V and J genes are TRBV10-2 and TRBJ2-5, with 8 positions matching TRBD2. This CDR3 is built from 15 residues. V was clipped by 6 bases and J by 2 bases; unmatched bases: 8. Germline CDR1 reads WSHSY; CDR2 reads SAAADI. Here the CDR3 DNA reads TGCGCCAGCAGGAGCTGGGCGGGGGGACAAGAGACCCAGTACTTC. Translated: CASRSWAGGQETQYF.

A note on this clone: Other DNA variants within this sample encode the same CDR3. The V call is TRBV6-5, the J call TRBJ1-1, with D perhaps matching TRBD1 (5 bases). CDR1 and CDR2 (germline): MNHEY, SVGAGI. CDR3 length equals 15 residues. The ends were cut back, 0 bases at V and 0 bases at J, with 8 bases in the middle. The CDR3 region is CASSYSLTVNTEAFF. In nucleotides, the CDR3 is TGTGCCAGCAGTTACTCGCTGACAGTGAACACTGAAGCTTTCTTT.

A note on this clone: This sample also contains other DNA sequences that code for the same CDR3. The V call is TRBV4-2, the J call TRBJ2-2; 8 bases match TRBD2. This CDR3 region has 15 residues. The J segment lost 4 bases and the V segment lost 0 bases, leaving 1 base of the junction unmatched. In germline, CDR1 is LGHNA, CDR2 YNFKEQ. The CDR3 protein is CASSQDAGGTGELFF. CDR3 coding DNA: TGTGCCAGCAGCCAAGATGCGGGGGGCACCGGGGAGCTGTTTTTT.

J is TRBJ1-6 and V is TRBV29-1; D possibly corresponds to TRBD1 (5 bases). V gave up 5 bases and J gave up 7 bases, with 12 bases separating them. The CDR3 is 13 amino acids. Germline V lookup: CDR1 SQVTM, CDR2 ANQGSEA. The CDR3 is CSVRTLVNSPLHF. The CDR3 nucleotides read TGCAGCGTTAGGACACTGGTGAATTCACCCCTCCACTTT.

This clone has just one count. CDR3 sequence reads: CASSPDPALRETQYF. CDR3 DNA sequence: TGTGCCAGCTCACCAGATCCGGCCCTCCGAGAGACCCAGTACTTC. The rearrangement joins TRBV18 to TRBJ2-5; D uncertain. CDR3 length: 15 amino acids. V shed 2 bases and J shed 4 bases, with 14 bases lying between them. Germline assignment: CDR1 KGHSH and CDR2 LQKENI.

The CDR3 loop reads CASSFSRGTEAFF. The CDR3 region has the DNA TGTGCCAGCAGCTTCTCGCGGGGGACTGAAGCTTTCTTT. J is TRBJ1-1 and V is TRBV7-2; TRBD1 might be the D (5 bases). V lost 3 bases to trimming and J lost 5 bases, with 10 bases between them. Germline CDR1 SGHTA, CDR2 FQGNSA. This CDR3 is 13 amino acids long.